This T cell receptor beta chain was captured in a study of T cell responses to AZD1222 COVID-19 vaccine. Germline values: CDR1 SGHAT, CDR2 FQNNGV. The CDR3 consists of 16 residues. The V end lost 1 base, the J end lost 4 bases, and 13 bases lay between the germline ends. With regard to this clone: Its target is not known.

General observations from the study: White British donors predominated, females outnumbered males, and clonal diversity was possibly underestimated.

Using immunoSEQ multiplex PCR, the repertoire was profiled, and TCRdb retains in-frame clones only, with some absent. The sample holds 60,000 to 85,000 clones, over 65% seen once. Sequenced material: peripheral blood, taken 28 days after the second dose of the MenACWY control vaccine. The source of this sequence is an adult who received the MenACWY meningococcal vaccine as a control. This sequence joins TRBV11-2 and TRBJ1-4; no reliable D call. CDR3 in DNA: TGTGCCAGCAGCTTAGCATCGAGGTCAAGTAATGAAAAACTGTTTTTT. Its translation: CASSLASRSSNEKLFF. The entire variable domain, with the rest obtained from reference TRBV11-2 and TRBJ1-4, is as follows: EAGVAQSPRYKIIEKRQSVAFWCNPISGHATLYWYQQILGQGPKLLIQFQNNGVVDDSQLPKDRFSAERLKGVDSTLKIQPAKLEDSAVYLCASSLASRSSNEKLFFGSGTQLSVL.